The sequence of this TCR beta chain was determined in a study of OX40 agonist ivuxolimab in advanced cancers. Background on the study: Cohort: around 86% men, mean age approximately 64, aged about 20 to 90.

This CDR3 region has 15 residues. Between the trimmed V and J ends, which lost 1 base and 0 bases, there was a span of 8 bases. The germline gives CDR1 SGHNT, CDR2 YYREEE (reference sequence). Generated by immunoSEQ multiplex PCR, the TCRdb table keeps only in-frame clones and is missing some. The sample lists around 20,000 clones, roughly 84% occurring once. The TCR comes from an adult with an advanced solid tumor such as melanoma, head and neck, liver or kidney cancer. V and J are TRBV5-4 and TRBJ1-5; no clear D. The specimen was CD4+ or CD8+ T cells sorted from blood, collected in a trial of the OX40 agonist ivuxolimab. The CDR3 reads CASSLSRYSNQPQHF. The DNA for the CDR3 is TGTGCCAGCAGCTTGTCCCGTTATAGCAATCAGCCCCAGCATTTT.